Listed here are 20 T cell receptor beta chains from one sample, sequenced in a study of beta chain features in type 1 diabetes. Study results and caveats: When Type 1 diabetes patients were examined, their TCRB CDR3s proved moderately but significantly shorter in all four CD4+ subsets.

These TCRs are of unknown antigen specificity. cDNA synthesis used the whole RNA isolate, giving expressed TCRB sequences. The repertoire was sequenced with immunoSEQ multiplex PCR; TCRdb's copy has only in-frame clones and lacks some. The table lists hundreds of thousands of clones, 11% to 15% of them singletons. Material: naive CD4+ T cells from blood. These receptors all stem from a man aged 18 to 35 with type 1 diabetes.

The chain employs TRBV28 and TRBJ2-7, with 9 bases fitting TRBD1. This CDR3 contains 15 residues. Germline CDR1 is MDHEN and CDR2 is SYDVKM. V lost 5 bases, J lost 4 bases, and 9 bases stayed unmatched. Here the CDR3 reads CASSPTGTGKYEQYF. The CDR3 DNA follows: TGTGCCAGCAGTCCGACCGGGACAGGGAAGTACGAGCAGTACTTC.

This clone was counted a few times. The chain carries TRBV15 and TRBJ2-3; D ambiguous. Trimming took 0 bases from V and 1 from J, leaving 8 bases between them. CDR1 and CDR2 (germline): LNHNV, YYDKDF (reference sequence). The CDR3 is 15 amino acids. CDR3 sequence: CATSRDLARTDTQYF. In DNA, the CDR3 is TGTGCCACCAGCAGAGACCTGGCCCGCACAGATACGCAGTATTTT.

This clone was seen a handful of times. V is TRBV6-5 and J is TRBJ1-5; 7 bases map to TRBD1. Germline CDR1 is MNHEY and CDR2 is SVGAGI. This CDR3 is 15 amino acids long. J was trimmed by 5 bases and V by 0 bases; bases with no gene match: 4. This CDR3 reads CASSYSTGLDQPQHF. CDR3 in DNA: TGTGCCAGCAGTTACTCGACAGGGCTGGATCAGCCCCAGCATTTT.

The chain recombines TRBV7-2 with TRBJ1-5, with TRBD1 matching 11 bases. The CDR3 spans 14 residues. V trimming: 6 bases; J trimming: 6 bases; junction bases outside the gene matches: 4. Germline values: CDR1 SGHTA, CDR2 FQGNSA. DNA of the CDR3: TGTGCCAGCAGGTCGGGGACAGGGGGTCAGCCCCAGCATTTT. Translation gives CASRSGTGGQPQHF.

This chain connects TRBV7-9 to TRBJ1-3; TRBD1 matches at 8 bases. Germline V gene data show CDR1 as SEHNR and CDR2 as FQNEAQ (reference sequence). This CDR3 region has 15 residues. The trim removed 4 bases at V and 7 bases at J, leaving 9 bases unmatched. CDR3 DNA: TGTGCCAGCAGCTCCCTAGTCCAGGGGGCGAACACCATATATTTT. As protein: CASSSLVQGANTIYF. Full variable domain (remainder filled in from reference TRBV7-9 and TRBJ1-3): DTGVSQNPRHKITKRGQNVTFRCDPISEHNRLYWYRQTLGQGPEFLTYFQNEAQLEKSRLLSDRFSAERPKGSFSTLEIQRTEQGDSAMYLCASSSLVQGANTIYFGEGSWLTVV.

This clone was found a few times. The chain recombines TRBV29-1 with TRBJ2-7; 9 nucleotides line up with TRBD1. Germline CDR1 SQVTM, CDR2 ANQGSEA. After removal of 6 bases from V and 2 bases from J, the junction contained 5 bases not matched to a gene. The CDR3 runs to 13 residues. The CDR3 nucleotides are TGCAGCGTCCGGGACAGGGATACCTACGAGCAGTACTTC. This translates into CSVRDRDTYEQYF.

Only a few counts were recorded for this clone. The V gene is TRBV7-9, the J gene TRBJ1-6; D remains unclear. CDR1 SEHNR and CDR2 FQNEAQ come from the germline V gene (reference sequence). Deletions cut 5 bases from V and 11 bases from J, with 10 bases between. This CDR3 is 12 amino acids long. The DNA for the CDR3 is TGTGCCAGCAGCGTCGTCGATACACCCCTCCACTTT. Its translation is CASSVVDTPLHF.

This clone was counted only a few times. Additional DNA sequences in this sample encode the identical CDR3. The rearrangement links TRBV28 to TRBJ2-7, with D possibly matching TRBD2 (5 bases). The ends were cut back, 1 base at V and 4 bases at J, with 5 bases in the middle. Germline V CDR1 and CDR2: MDHEN, SYDVKM. The CDR3 loop spans 12 amino acids. CDR3 sequence (DNA): TGTGCCAGCAGTTTATCGGGGTACGAGCAGTACTTC. Its translation is CASSLSGYEQYF.

The J gene is TRBJ1-5, the V gene TRBV15; D is ambiguous. The CDR3 is made up of 13 amino acids. V was cut by 0 bases and J by 7 bases, with 7 bases left in between. CDR1 is LNHNV, CDR2 YYDKDF, per germline (reference sequence). The CDR3 loop is CATSRDLGQPQHF. In nucleotides, the CDR3 is TGTGCCACCAGCAGAGATCTGGGACAGCCCCAGCATTTT.

This clone was recorded a few times. The V call is TRBV15, the J call TRBJ2-3; D perhaps matches TRBD1 (6 bases). Germline CDR1 and CDR2: LNHNV and YYDKDF (reference sequence). This CDR3 has 14 residues. V was shortened by 4 bases and J by 7 bases, with 15 bases between the two germline ends. CDR3 DNA sequence: TGTGCCACCAGCACCACGCCTAGGGGGAATACGCAGTATTTT. Translating gives CATSTTPRGNTQYF.

The J gene is TRBJ2-7, the V gene TRBV9; a possible D gene is TRBD2 (8 bases). Trimming removed 3 bases from V and 0 bases from J, with 13 bases in between. In germline, CDR1 is SGDLS, CDR2 YYNGEE. CDR3 size: 15 residues. The CDR3 here is CASSGRGTSSYEQYF. Here the CDR3 DNA reads TGTGCCAGCAGCGGCAGGGGGACTAGCTCCTACGAGCAGTACTTC.

A remark on this clone: A read error may produce the germline difference seen at one junction end. This rearrangement joins TRBV9 to TRBJ2-7, with 8 bases aligning to TRBD2. The CDR3 totals 13 residues. Germline CDR1 reads SGDLS; CDR2 reads YYNGEE. The CDR3 coding sequence is TGTGCCAGCAGCGTCGGACATTGGACTAGCAGGGCCTTT. Amino acid sequence: CASSVGHWTSRAF.

This clone was observed a handful of times. CDR3 region: CASSQSPGGVYNSPLHF. The CDR3 DNA reads TGCGCCAGCAGCCAGTCGCCGGGGGGCGTGTATAATTCACCCCTCCACTTT. This chain joins TRBV4-3 and TRBJ1-6; D might be TRBD1 (6 bases). Per the germline V gene, CDR1 is LGHNA and CDR2 is YSLEER. V lost 3 bases, J lost 4 bases, and 16 bases lay in between. This CDR3 has 17 residues.

This clone was observed a few times. This chain links TRBV2 with TRBJ2-1, with D possibly matching TRBD1 (5 bases). V gave up 7 bases and J gave up 4 bases, with 8 bases separating them. The CDR3 is 12 amino acids. Germline CDR1 reads SNHLY; CDR2 reads FYNNEI. The CDR3 sequence is CASTQGYNEQFF. DNA of the CDR3: TGTGCCAGCACTCAGGGTTACAATGAGCAGTTCTTC.

This clone has more than one count but fewer than ten. The chain recombines TRBV27 with TRBJ2-3; D gene unclear. CDR3 length equals 14 residues. Germline assignment: CDR1 MNHEY and CDR2 SMNVEV (reference sequence). The V and J ends lost 9 bases and 2 bases respectively, with 15 bases between them. CDR3 sequence (DNA): TGTGCCAGTACTCCCCGACTTCACACAGATACGCAGTATTTT. Protein sequence: CASTPRLHTDTQYF.

This clone has only a few counts. This rearrangement joins TRBV11-1 to TRBJ2-3; 7 positions match TRBD2. Trimming at V came to 4 bases and at J to 7 bases, leaving 11 bases not matched to a gene. The CDR3 consists of 15 residues. Germline assignment: CDR1 SGHAT and CDR2 FQDESV (reference sequence). CDR3 amino acids: CASSSLADSVNTQYF. CDR3 DNA sequence: TGTGCCAGCAGCTCCCTAGCGGATTCGGTAAATACGCAGTATTTT.

In its sample, this clone was seen a few times. V gene TRBV29-1 combines with J gene TRBJ2-7; 8 bases agree with TRBD1. Germline values: CDR1 SQVTM, CDR2 ANQGSEA. The CDR3 is 13 amino acids. V dropped 7 bases and J dropped 5; count of bases not matched to a gene: 10. CDR3 sequence (DNA): TGCAGCGCAAGTAGACAGGGGTTGGACGAGCAGTACTTC. This translates into CSASRQGLDEQYF.

This clone was picked up one time. The chain joins TRBV6-1 to TRBJ1-1; TRBD1 is a possible D gene (6 bases). Germline V lookup: CDR1 MNHNS, CDR2 SASEGT. The CDR3 has 15 amino acids. Trimming stripped 4 bases from V and 5 bases from J, with 17 bases between. The CDR3 region is CASSVRTERGTEAFF. DNA of the CDR3: TGTGCCAGCAGTGTCAGGACAGAAAGGGGGACTGAAGCTTTCTTT.

This chain uses TRBV5-1 with TRBJ2-2; possibly TRBD1 or TRBD2 for D (5 bases each). Germline CDR1 SGHRS, CDR2 YFSETQ. V lost 2 bases to trimming and J lost 8 bases, with 19 bases between them. The CDR3 sequence is 16 residues long. CDR3 nucleotide sequence: TGCGCCAGCAGCTTTGATATGAGGGGATTAACTGGGGAGCTGTTTTTT. Protein sequence: CASSFDMRGLTGELFF.

CDR3 nucleotide sequence: TGTGCCAGCACCTCCCCAGTAGCGGGGTCCTACAATGAGCAGTTCTTC. Amino acid sequence: CASTSPVAGSYNEQFF. The chain employs TRBV7-2 and TRBJ2-1, with 8 bases identical to TRBD2. The CDR3 consists of 16 residues. The V gene's germline CDR1 is SGHTA and CDR2 FQGNSA. After removal of 7 bases from V and 1 base from J, the junction contained 9 bases not matched to a gene. Looking up the rest from reference TRBV7-2 and TRBJ2-1 gives the full variable domain: GAGVSQSPSNKVTEKGKDVELRCDPISGHTALYWYRQSLGQGLEFLIYFQGNSAPDKSGLPSDRFSAERTGGSVSTLTIQRTQQEDSAVYLCASTSPVAGSYNEQFFGPGTRLTVL.